This is a list of T cell receptor beta chains from one sample in a study of T-cell reconstitution after alpha-beta-depleted transplantation in children. TCRdb called the PCR reads again in MiXCR, with one record for every CDR3 protein. Of hundreds of thousands of distinct CDR3 sequences listed, roughly 15% are singletons. The input for sequencing was PBMCs from the stem cell graft donor, taken from the stem cell graft. The origin of the receptors is a human donor who donated a stem cell graft to a child with acute myeloid leukemia. CDR3s leave out the opening cysteine and the closing phenylalanine or tryptophan. D genes are given only for firm matches.

V gene	D gene	J gene	CDR3 protein
TRBV5-1	TRBD2	TRBJ2-3	ASSRGLAGGQPSTDTQY
TRBV7-2	TRBD1	TRBJ2-2	ASSPDRWFTGELF
TRBV6-1	NA	TRBJ2-1	ASSPHRQEWSKEQF
TRBV12-3/TRBV12-4	NA	TRBJ1-6	ASSLAARRGGWNSPLH
TRBV5-5	NA	TRBJ2-2	ASSLLLGRGTGELF
TRBV6-6	NA	TRBJ1-4	ASSYGPHEKLF
TRBV20-1	TRBD2	TRBJ2-1	SATPAGEYNEQF
TRBV20-1	TRBD2	TRBJ2-2	SAKNATSRGTGELF
TRBV10-2	TRBD1	TRBJ1-2	ASSVDRANGYT
TRBV12-3/TRBV12-4	NA	TRBJ1-1	ASRPLRGYTEAF
TRBV20-1	NA	TRBJ2-3	SAIRGINRFLAQY
TRBV24-1	NA	TRBJ2-7	ATSDLQGREQY
TRBV12-3/TRBV12-4	NA	TRBJ1-6	ASTLHSSYNSPLH
TRBV20-1	NA	TRBJ2-3	SATPRGRAPRTDTQY
TRBV7-8	TRBD1	TRBJ1-5	ASSSLGQFSNQPQH
TRBV5-5	NA	TRBJ1-4	ASSYPLADTTNEKLF
TRBV7-2	TRBD1	TRBJ2-3	ASSFRQGAQGTQY